This T cell receptor beta chain was profiled in a study of cytomegalovirus exposure and HLA in healthy donors. Study background: The 120 or so validation repertoires, a later analysis reported, used the same platform as the 666 first-cohort repertoires. Overall study results and limits: Many donors shared some public TCRs, even though most TCR sequences were rare. Three chains tied to CMV proved CMV antigen-specific in vitro.

Clones were read by immunoSEQ multiplex PCR, and TCRdb kept only the in-frame ones, dropping some. The data contain about 140,000 clones, about 94% of them singletons. CDR3 length: 17 amino acids. V gave up 4 bases and J gave up 4 bases; unmatched junction bases: 8. The germline CDR1 and CDR2 sequences are SEHNR and FQNEAQ (reference sequence). With respect to this clone: Its target is not known.

While the first cohort had 600 to 800 subjects, the donors belonged to the separate validation cohort of about 110 subjects. This TCR was recovered from a man younger than 30 in good health and CMV-seropositive. V is TRBV7-9 and J is TRBJ2-1; 12 nucleotides align to TRBD2. Sample: PBMCs. CDR3 loop: CASSSQPTSGSYNEQFF. CDR3 nucleotide sequence: TGTGCCAGCAGCTCCCAACCGACTAGCGGGAGTTACAATGAGCAGTTCTTC. The full variable domain, rest sourced from reference TRBV7-9 and TRBJ2-1, is DTGVSQNPRHKITKRGQNVTFRCDPISEHNRLYWYRQTLGQGPEFLTYFQNEAQLEKSRLLSDRFSAERPKGSFSTLEIQRTEQGDSAMYLCASSSQPTSGSYNEQFFGPGTRLTVL.